This T cell receptor beta chain was profiled in a study of tumor-infiltrating lymphocytes in localized non-small cell lung cancer. This table comes from immunoSEQ multiplex PCR, and its TCRdb copy is limited to in-frame clones, with some not included. The table records about 11,000 clones, 65% to 90% of them present only once. Trimming took off 3 bases at V and 4 bases at J, with 10 bases between the two ends. The CDR3 extends over 13 amino acids. Germline V gene lookup returns CDR1 SNHLY and CDR2 FYNNEI. The receptor comes from a human donor with non-small cell lung cancer. The source material was uninvolved lung tissue not adjacent to the tumor. The chain is built from TRBV2 and TRBJ2-7; unclear D gene. CDR3 DNA sequence: TGTGCCAGCAGTGACTTAGGGAATTACGAGCAGTACTTC. As protein: CASSDLGNYEQYF.